This record covers a single TCR beta chain. Its antigen is not yet known. No qualities accompany the bases; no much larger clone lies one base away. This entry comes from a study of blood T cell repertoires in COVID-19 (dated by TCRdb to the early 2020s). Some background on the complete study: Samples covering the acute and convalescent phases of COVID-19 were provided by collaborators in the United States, Italy and Spain. The prospective study material was composed of cDNA or gDNA derived from T cells, B-cell-depleted T cells, or PBMCs. The dataset comprised deeply sampled blood TCRbeta repertoires from subjects exposed to, actively infected with, or recovered from COVID-19. The repertoires were released in a freely available public database meant as a resource for research on the immune response to SARS-CoV-2. The samples were drawn from two sources: the first 160 participants of the ongoing ImmuneRACE study, and 1,200 or so subjects contributed by 6 global collaborators. Sample metadata almost always included a de-identified subject ID, COVID-19 status, age in years and sex. Where available, HLA class I and class II types were taken from metadata supplied by the sample provider and were not determined by assay-based typing. Overall results and qualifications from the work: Clinical and demographic metadata were provided uncurated, with the amount varying by source and participant.

Collaborating institutions collected whole blood in K2EDTA tubes following their own protocols. For TCRbeta analysis, collaborators shipped samples in one of three forms: frozen whole blood, isolated PBMCs, or DNA extracted from either of those sample types. The immunoSEQ Assay, a bias-controlled multiplex PCR, was used to amplify TCRbeta CDR3 regions from genomic DNA. Per the authors' processing: The number of nucleated cells in each sample was estimated from the amplification of reference gene primers within the assay. Sequence reads were collapsed and filtered to measure the absolute abundance of every unique TCRbeta CDR3 rearrangement. For each sample, productive Simpson clonality was calculated as the square root of Simpson's diversity index over productive rearrangements. Held by TCRdb, this immuneACCESS table contains in-frame sequences only and omits some clones. Under half of the omission traces to an unresolved V gene where checked; the cause of the rest is unknown. V, J and clone size were drawn from that table, and D and trimming were deduced from the DNA. This sample lists some 380,000 clones; 90% were detected once. 5% to 8.5% of the sample belongs to the ten largest clones.

CDR1 and CDR2, per the germline V gene (reference sequence), are GTSNPN and SVGIG. Trimming takes 4 bases off V and 10 bases off J; junction bases not matched to a gene: 11. The CDR3 numbers 15 residues from cysteine through phenylalanine. The sequence is cut down to CDR3 DNA, 45 bases in frame from base 1. The material sequenced was peripheral blood. The chain joins TRBV30 to TRBJ2-1; 12 central nucleotides agree with TRBD2. The source is a man younger than 35 with active or convalescent COVID-19. The nucleotide sequence reads TGTGCCTGGATCCCGACTAGCGGGAGAGACGTCGAGCAGTTCTTC. The encoded protein is CAWIPTSGRDVEQFF.